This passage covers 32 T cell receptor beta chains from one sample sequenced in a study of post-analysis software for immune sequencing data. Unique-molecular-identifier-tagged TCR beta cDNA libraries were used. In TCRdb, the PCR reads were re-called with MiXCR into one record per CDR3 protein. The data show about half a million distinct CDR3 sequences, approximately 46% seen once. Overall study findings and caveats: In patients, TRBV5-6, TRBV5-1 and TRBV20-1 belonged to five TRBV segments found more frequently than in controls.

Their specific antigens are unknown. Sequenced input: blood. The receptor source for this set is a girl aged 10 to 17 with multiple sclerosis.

The CDR3 DNA sequence: TGCAGTGCTAGAGATGCTGGGGAGACCCAGTACTTC. Translating gives CSARDAGETQYF. The rearrangement joins TRBV20-1 to TRBJ2-5, with D unclear. Germline values: CDR1 DFQATT, CDR2 SNEGSKA (reference sequence). The CDR3 consists of 12 residues. Trimming stripped 0 bases from V and 5 bases from J, with 7 bases between.

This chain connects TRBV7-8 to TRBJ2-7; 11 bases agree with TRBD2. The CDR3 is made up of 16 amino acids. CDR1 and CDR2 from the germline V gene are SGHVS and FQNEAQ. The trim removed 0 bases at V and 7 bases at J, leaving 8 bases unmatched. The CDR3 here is CASSLARLAGRFEQYF. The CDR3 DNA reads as TGTGCCAGCAGCTTAGCGCGACTAGCGGGAAGGTTTGAGCAGTACTTC.

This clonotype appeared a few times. CDR3 sequence: CASTYDGSGPFETQYF. CDR3 coding DNA: TGTGCCAGCACCTACGATGGTAGCGGCCCTTTCGAGACCCAGTACTTC. The V call is TRBV6-5, the J call TRBJ2-5; weak D call: TRBD2 (6 bases). The CDR3 is made up of 16 amino acids. Looked up from germline, CDR1 is MNHEY and CDR2 is SVGAGI. V was trimmed by 7 bases and J by 5 bases, leaving 23 bases between them.

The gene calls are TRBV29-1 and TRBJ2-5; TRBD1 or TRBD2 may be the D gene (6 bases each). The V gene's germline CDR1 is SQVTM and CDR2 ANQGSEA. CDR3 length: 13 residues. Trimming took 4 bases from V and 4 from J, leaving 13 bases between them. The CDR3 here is CSVGWGAAETQYF. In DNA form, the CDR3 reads TGCAGCGTTGGATGGGGGGCGGCAGAGACCCAGTACTTC.

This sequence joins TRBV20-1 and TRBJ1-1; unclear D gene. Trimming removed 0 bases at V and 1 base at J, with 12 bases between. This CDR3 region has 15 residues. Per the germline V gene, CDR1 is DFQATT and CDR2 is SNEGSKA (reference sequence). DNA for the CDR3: TGCAGTGCTAGAGATGACGACACTGGGAACACTGAAGCTTTCTTT. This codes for CSARDDDTGNTEAFF.

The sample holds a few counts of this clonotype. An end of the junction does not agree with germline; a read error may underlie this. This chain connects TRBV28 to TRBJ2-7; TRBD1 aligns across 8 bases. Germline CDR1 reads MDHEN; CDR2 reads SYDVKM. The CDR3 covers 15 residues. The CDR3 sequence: CASSPGGTGSSEQYF. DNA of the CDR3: TGTGCCAGCAGTCCAGGCGGGACAGGCTCCTCCGAGCAGTACTTC.

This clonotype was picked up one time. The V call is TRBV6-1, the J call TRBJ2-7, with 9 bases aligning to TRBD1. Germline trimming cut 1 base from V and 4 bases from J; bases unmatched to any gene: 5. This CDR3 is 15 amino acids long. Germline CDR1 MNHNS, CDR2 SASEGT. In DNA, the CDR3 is TGTGCCAGCAGTGAAGGAGGGACAGGGCTTTACGAGCAGTACTTC. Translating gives CASSEGGTGLYEQYF.

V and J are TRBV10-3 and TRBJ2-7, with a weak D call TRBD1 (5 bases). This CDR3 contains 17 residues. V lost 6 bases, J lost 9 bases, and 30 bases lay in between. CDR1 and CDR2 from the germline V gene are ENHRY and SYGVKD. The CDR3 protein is CAISETTPGRAPKRQYF. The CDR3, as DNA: TGTGCCATCAGCGAAACTACGCCTGGCAGGGCTCCAAAGAGGCAGTACTTC.

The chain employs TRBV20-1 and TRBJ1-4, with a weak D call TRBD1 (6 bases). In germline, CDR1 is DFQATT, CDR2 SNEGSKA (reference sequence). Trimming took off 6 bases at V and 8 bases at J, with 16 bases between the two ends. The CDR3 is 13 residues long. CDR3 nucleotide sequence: TGCAGTGCGGAGACAGGCTTTGGGGAAAAACTGTTTTTT. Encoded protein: CSAETGFGEKLFF.

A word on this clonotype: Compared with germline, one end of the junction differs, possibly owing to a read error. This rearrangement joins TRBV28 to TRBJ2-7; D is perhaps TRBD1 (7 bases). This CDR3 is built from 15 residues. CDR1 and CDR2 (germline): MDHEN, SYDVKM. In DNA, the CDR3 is TGTGCCAGCAGACCGGCCTCAGGGGGGTCCTACGAGCAGTATTTC. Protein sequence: CASRPASGGSYEQYF.

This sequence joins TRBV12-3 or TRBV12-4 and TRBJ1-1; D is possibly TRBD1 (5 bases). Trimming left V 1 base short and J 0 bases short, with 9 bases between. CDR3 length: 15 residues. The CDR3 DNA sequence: TGTGCCAGCAGTTTAGACAGGATAGTGAACACTGAAGCTTTCTTT. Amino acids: CASSLDRIVNTEAFF.

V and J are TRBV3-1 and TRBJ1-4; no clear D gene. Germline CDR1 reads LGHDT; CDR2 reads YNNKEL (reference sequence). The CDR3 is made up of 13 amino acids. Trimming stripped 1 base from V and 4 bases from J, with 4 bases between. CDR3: CASSQGRNEKLFF. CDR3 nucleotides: TGTGCCAGCAGCCAAGGTCGTAATGAAAAACTGTTTTTT.

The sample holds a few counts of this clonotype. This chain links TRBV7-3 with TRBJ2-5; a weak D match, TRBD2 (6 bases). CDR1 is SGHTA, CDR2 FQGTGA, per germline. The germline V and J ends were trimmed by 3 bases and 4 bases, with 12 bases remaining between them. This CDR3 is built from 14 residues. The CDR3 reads CASSFGGPRETQYF. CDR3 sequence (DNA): TGTGCCAGCAGCTTCGGAGGGCCAAGAGAGACCCAGTACTTC.

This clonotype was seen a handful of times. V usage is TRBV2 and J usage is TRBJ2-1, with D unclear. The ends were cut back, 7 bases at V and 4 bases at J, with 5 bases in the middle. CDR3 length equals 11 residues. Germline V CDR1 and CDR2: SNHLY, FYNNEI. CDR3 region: CASTLYNEQFF. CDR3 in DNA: TGTGCCAGCACCCTTTACAATGAGCAGTTCTTC.

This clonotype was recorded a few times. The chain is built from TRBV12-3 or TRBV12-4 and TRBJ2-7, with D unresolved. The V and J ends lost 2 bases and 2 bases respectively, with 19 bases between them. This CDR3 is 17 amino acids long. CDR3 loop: CASSLRSGYQRTYEQYF. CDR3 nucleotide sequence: TGTGCCAGCAGTTTAAGGTCCGGTTACCAACGAACCTACGAGCAGTACTTC.

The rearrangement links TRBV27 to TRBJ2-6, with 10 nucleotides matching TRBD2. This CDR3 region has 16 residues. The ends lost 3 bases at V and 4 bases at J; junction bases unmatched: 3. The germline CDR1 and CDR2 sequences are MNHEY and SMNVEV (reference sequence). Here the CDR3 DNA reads TGTGCCAGCAGTTTCCTAGCGGGAGTCGGGGCCAACGTCCTGACTTTC. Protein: CASSFLAGVGANVLTF.

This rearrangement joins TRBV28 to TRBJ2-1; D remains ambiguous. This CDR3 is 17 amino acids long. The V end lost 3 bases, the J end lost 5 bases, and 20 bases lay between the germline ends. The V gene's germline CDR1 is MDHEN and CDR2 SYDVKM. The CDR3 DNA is TGTGCCAGCAGTTTGAGCCCAGGCCACGTGGGAAACAATGAGCAGTTCTTC. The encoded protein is CASSLSPGHVGNNEQFF.

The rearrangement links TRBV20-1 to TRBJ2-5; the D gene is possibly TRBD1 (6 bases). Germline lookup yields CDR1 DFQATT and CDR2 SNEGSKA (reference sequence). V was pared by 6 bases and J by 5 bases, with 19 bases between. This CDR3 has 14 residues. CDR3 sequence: CSAIAPQGWETQYF. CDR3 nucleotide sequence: TGCAGTGCGATCGCCCCCCAGGGGTGGGAGACCCAGTACTTC.

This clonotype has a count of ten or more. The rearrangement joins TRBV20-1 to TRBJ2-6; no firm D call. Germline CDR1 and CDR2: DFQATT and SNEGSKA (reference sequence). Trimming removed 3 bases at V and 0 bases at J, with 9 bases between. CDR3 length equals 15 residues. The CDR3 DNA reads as TGCAGTGCTAGCGGGCTAAGCTCTGGGGCCAACGTCCTGACTTTC. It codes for CSASGLSSGANVLTF.

The CDR3: CASRRQGRSDTQYF. DNA of the CDR3: TGTGCCAGCAGAAGACAGGGAAGGTCAGATACGCAGTATTTT. The chain joins TRBV28 to TRBJ2-3; the match to TRBD1 covers 7 bases. Germline V gene sequence: CDR1 MDHEN, CDR2 SYDVKM. J was trimmed by 4 bases and V by 6 bases; bases with no gene match: 7. The CDR3 consists of 14 residues.

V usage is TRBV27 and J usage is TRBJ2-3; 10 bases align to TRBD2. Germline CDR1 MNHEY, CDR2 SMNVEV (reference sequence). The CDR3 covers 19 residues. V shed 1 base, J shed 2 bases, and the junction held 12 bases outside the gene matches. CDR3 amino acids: CASSLYWGDLAGDTDTQYF. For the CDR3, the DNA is TGTGCCAGCAGTTTATATTGGGGCGATCTAGCGGGGGACACAGATACGCAGTATTTT.

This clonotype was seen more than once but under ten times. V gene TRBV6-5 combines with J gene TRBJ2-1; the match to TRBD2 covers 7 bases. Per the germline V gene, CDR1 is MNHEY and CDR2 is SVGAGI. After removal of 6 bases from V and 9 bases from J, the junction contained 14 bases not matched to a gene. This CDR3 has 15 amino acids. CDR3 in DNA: TGTGCCAGCAGCCCCGATATCACTAGCGTTGGTGAGCAGTTCTTC. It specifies CASSPDITSVGEQFF.

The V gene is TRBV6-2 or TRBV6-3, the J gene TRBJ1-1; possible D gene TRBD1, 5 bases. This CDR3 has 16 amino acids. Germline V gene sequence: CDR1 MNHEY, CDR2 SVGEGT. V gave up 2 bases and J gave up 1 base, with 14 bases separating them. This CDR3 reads CASSYRIGVANTEAFF. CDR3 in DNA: TGTGCCAGCAGTTACCGGATAGGGGTTGCGAACACTGAAGCTTTCTTT.

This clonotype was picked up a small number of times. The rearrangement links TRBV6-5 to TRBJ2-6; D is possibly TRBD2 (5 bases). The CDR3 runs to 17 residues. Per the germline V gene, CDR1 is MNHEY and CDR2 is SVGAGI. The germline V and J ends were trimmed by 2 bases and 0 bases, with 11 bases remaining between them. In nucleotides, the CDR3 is TGTGCCAGCAGTTACAGGCCGGGAAGCTCTGGGGCCAACGTCCTGACTTTC. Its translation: CASSYRPGSSGANVLTF.

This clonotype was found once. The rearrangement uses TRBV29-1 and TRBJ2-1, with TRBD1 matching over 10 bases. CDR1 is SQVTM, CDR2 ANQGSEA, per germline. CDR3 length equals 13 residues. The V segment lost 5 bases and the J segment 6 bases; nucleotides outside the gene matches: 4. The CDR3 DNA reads TGCAGCGTTCTCAGGGACAGGGGCAATGAGCAGTTCTTC. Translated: CSVLRDRGNEQFF.

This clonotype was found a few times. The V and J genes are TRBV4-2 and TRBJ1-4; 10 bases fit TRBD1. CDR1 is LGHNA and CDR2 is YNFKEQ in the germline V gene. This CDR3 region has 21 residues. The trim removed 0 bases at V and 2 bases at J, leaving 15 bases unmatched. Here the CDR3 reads CASSQDRGGGTGDPTNEKLFF. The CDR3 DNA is TGTGCCAGCAGCCAAGATAGAGGAGGCGGGACAGGGGATCCTACTAATGAAAAACTGTTTTTT.

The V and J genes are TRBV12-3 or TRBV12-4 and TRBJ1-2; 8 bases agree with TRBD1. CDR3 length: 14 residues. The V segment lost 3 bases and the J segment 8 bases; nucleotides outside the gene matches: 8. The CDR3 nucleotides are TGTGCCAGCAGTTTTCAGGGGGCGATAGGAGGCTACACCTTC. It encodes CASSFQGAIGGYTF.

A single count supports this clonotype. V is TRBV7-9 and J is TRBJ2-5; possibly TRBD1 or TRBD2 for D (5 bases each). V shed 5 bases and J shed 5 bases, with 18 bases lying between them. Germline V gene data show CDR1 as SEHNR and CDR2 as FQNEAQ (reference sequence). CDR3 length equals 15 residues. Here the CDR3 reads CASSQGETFLETQYF. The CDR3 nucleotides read TGTGCCAGCAGCCAAGGGGAGACTTTTTTGGAGACCCAGTACTTC.

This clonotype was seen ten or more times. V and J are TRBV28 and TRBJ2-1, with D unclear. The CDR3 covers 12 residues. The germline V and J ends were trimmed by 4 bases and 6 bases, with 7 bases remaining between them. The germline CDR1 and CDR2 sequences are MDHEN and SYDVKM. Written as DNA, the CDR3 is TGTGCCAGCAGTTACCAGAGCAATGAGCAGTTCTTC. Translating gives CASSYQSNEQFF.

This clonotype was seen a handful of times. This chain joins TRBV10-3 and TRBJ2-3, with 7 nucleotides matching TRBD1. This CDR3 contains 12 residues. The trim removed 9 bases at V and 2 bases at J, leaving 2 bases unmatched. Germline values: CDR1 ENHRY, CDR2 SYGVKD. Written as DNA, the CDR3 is TGTGCCATAACAGGGGACACAGATACGCAGTATTTT. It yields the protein CAITGDTDTQYF.

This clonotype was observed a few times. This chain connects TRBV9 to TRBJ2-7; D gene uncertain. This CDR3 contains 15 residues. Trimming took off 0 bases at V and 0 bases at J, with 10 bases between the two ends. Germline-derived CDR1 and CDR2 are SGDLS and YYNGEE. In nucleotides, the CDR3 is TGTGCCAGCAGCGTAGGATCGGCGAGCTCCTACGAGCAGTACTTC. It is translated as CASSVGSASSYEQYF.

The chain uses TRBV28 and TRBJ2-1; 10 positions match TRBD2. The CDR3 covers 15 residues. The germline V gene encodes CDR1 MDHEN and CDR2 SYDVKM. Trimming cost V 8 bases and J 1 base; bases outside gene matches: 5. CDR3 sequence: CASGLAGDSYNEQFF. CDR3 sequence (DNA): TGTGCCAGCGGGCTAGCGGGGGATTCCTACAATGAGCAGTTCTTC.